The rows below give T cell receptor beta chains drawn from one sample of a study of blood T cell repertoires in COVID-19. Profiling relied on immunoSEQ multiplex PCR, and the TCRdb table lists in-frame clones only, not all of them. Among 100,000 to 150,000 clones listed, roughly 83% were seen once. Sequenced material: peripheral blood. These receptors all stem from a man aged 40-55 years with active or convalescent COVID-19. Each CDR3 is given with its conserved first and last residue. D genes are given only for firm matches. A clone size is listed for some rows: how often the clone was seen (once, few, many), or a class if it is expanded.

j_call clone_size d_call v_call cdr3_nt cdr3_aa
TRBJ2-7 . TRBD2 TRBV14 TGTGCCAGCAGCCAAGGATTCGCCTGGGAGGGTTACGAGCAGTACTTC CASSQGFAWEGYEQYF
TRBJ1-5 . . TRBV27 TGTGCCAGCAGGTCAGGGGCTGGTAACGGCAATCAGCCCCAGCATTTT CASRSGAGNGNQPQHF
TRBJ2-1 . TRBD2 TRBV11-2 TGTGCCAGCAGCGGGACTAGCGGGAGCCATGAGCAGTTCTTC CASSGTSGSHEQFF
TRBJ2-3 . . TRBV11-3 TGTGCCAGCAGCCTGGACAGTTGGACAGATACGCAGTATTTT CASSLDSWTDTQYF
TRBJ2-7 . TRBD1 TRBV6-1 TGTGCCAGCAGTGTCCGGAAGCCCGGGACAGCAAGGGGCGAGCAGTACTTC CASSVRKPGTARGEQYF
TRBJ1-5 . TRBD1 TRBV20-1 TGCAGTGCTATGGGGGACAGTGGCCTTCATTTT CSAMGDSGLHF
TRBJ2-5 few . TRBV18 TGTGCCAGCTGTACCGGGATGCAAGAGACCCAGTACTTC CASCTGMQETQYF
TRBJ1-5 few . TRBV19 TGTGCCAGTAGTATTCTGGAGGACTTTAGCAATCAGCCCCAGCATTTT CASSILEDFSNQPQHF
TRBJ1-3 . TRBD1 TRBV11-3 TGTGCCAGCAGCTTAGAAACAGGGGTCGGAAACACCATATATTTT CASSLETGVGNTIYF
TRBJ2-5 . TRBD1 TRBV5-4 TGTGCCAGCAGCGAGACAGGGGGGCAAGAGACCCAGTACTTC CASSETGGQETQYF
TRBJ2-3 . TRBD2 TRBV2 TGTGCCAGCAGCCTAATTAGCGGGGGACGCACAGATACGCAGTATTTT CASSLISGGRTDTQYF
TRBJ1-1 few . TRBV3-1/TRBV3-2 TGTGCCAGCAGCCAAGGCGAAAAAGCTTTCTTT CASSQGEKAFF
TRBJ2-7 many . TRBV2 TGTGCCAGCAATAGTATTCCAGGGGCCGAGCAGTACTTC CASNSIPGAEQYF
TRBJ1-2 . . TRBV11-2 TGTGCCAGCAATCAGGGTCCCTCCAACTATGGCTACACCTTC CASNQGPSNYGYTF
TRBJ1-2 . . TRBV10-3 TGTGCCATCAGGCCTCAGGGGCAAGCTAACTATGGCTACACCTTC CAIRPQGQANYGYTF
TRBJ1-6 . . TRBV2 TGTGCCAGCAGTGAAGCGGCACCCGGGGGTTCACCCCTCCACTTT CASSEAAPGGSPLHF
TRBJ2-3 once TRBD2 TRBV5-1 TGCGCCAGCAGCTTAAATCTAGCGGGGGGCGGCACAGATACGCAGTATTTT CASSLNLAGGGTDTQYF
TRBJ2-7 . . TRBV5-1 TGCGCCAGCAGCTTTACCCCCGGGGTTAGCGAGCAGTACTTC CASSFTPGVSEQYF
TRBJ2-3 . . TRBV27 TGTGCCAGCGGTCCCATAGCGGCCCCTAGCACAGATACGCAGTATTTT CASGPIAAPSTDTQYF
TRBJ2-7 . . TRBV11-2 TGTGCCAGCAGCTCAGGCCTGGGACATCCCGAGCAGTACTTC CASSSGLGHPEQYF